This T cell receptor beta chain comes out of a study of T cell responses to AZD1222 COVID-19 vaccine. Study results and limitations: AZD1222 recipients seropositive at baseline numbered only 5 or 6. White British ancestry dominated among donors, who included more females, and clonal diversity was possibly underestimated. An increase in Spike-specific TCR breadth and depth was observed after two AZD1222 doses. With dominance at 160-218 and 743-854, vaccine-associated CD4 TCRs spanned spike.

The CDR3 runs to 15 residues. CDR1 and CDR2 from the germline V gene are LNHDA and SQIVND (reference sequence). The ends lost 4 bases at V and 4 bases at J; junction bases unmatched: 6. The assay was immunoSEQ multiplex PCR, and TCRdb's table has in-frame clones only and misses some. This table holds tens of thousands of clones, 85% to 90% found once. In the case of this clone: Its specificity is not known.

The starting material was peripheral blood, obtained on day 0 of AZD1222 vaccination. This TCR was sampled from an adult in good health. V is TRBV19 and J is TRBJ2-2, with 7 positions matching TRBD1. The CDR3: CASSTGQVGTGELFF. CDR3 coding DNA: TGTGCCAGTAGTACCGGACAGGTGGGCACCGGGGAGCTGTTTTTT.